This T cell receptor (beta chain) was sequenced during a study of blood T cell repertoires in COVID-19. Turning to the study itself: PBMCs, B-cell-depleted T cells, or T cells were the source of the cDNA or gDNA that made up the material.

Participants came from fewer than 25 US areas, aged roughly 18 to 89 years. Original methodology: Amplification of reference gene primers provided the estimated nucleated cell counts. The assay was immunoSEQ multiplex PCR, and TCRdb's table has in-frame clones only and misses some. Clone size and the V and J calls come from that table; the DNA yielded D and trimming. The table lists about 280,000 clones, over 80% of them singletons. The CDR3 runs 14 residues. Germline values: CDR1 MDHEN, CDR2 SYDVKM. The germline V and J ends were trimmed by 7 bases and 2 bases, with 12 bases remaining between them. The chain has TRBV28 and TRBJ2-4; maybe TRBD1 (6 bases). This receptor was identified in a woman in her 30s with acute COVID-19. The sample taken for sequencing was PBMCs or T cells enriched from blood (not recorded which). The CDR3 here is CASTRGGTKNIQYF. The CDR3 DNA follows: TGTGCCAGCACCCGAGGGGGAACCAAAAACATTCAGTACTTC.